Listed here is a single T cell receptor (beta chain). Its antigen remains unidentified. The source of the sample is a study of T cells expressing NK-cell markers. Study-level points and caveats: Six of the donors carried dominant NKG2C+ clonotypes that took up about 1.0-7.0% of their CD8+ T cells. The same clonotypes also predominated in the CD3+CD56-NKG2C+ fraction of four donors.

This CDR3 contains 17 residues. Germline-derived CDR1 and CDR2 are LNHNV and YYDKDF (reference sequence). The authors generated TCR beta cDNA through 5'RACE template switching with UMIs. TCRdb derives one entry per CDR3 protein from the 5' RACE reads, leaving out DNA. In total, the table holds about 260,000 distinct CDR3 sequences. V is TRBV15 and J is TRBJ1-5. Sample: blood T cells: a sorted CD56 or NKG2C T cell subset, CD4+ or CD8+ T cells, or bulk PBMC T cells (not recorded which). The sequence derives from a woman aged 18 to 75 in good health. CDR3 loop: CATSRDLLGMGNQPQHF.